The sequence of this T cell receptor (beta chain) was determined in a study of human T cells and chemical hapten exposure. Background on the study: Alopecia areata, totalis and universalis patients, mostly female, were included.

Indicated time point: patch test 2, 6 weeks after DPC sensitization. Treatment reported: therapeutic diphenylcyclopropenone sensitization with weekly scalp DPC. This clonotype was counted at least ten times. Antigen specificity is unknown. In the authors' methods: A typical sample had approximately 93,000 TCRs, with about 23,224 to 700,000 overall. TCRdb analysed the RACE reads with MiXCR anew, one entry per CDR3 protein. These V and J calls derive from TCRdb rather than the authors' analysis. Of roughly 94,000 distinct CDR3 sequences in the sample, roughly a tenth are singletons; the top ten hold 2% to 2.5%. Between the trimmed V and J ends, which lost 2 bases and 0 bases, there was a span of 13 bases. The CDR3 loop spans 16 amino acids. Germline V gives CDR1 MGHRA, CDR2 YSYEKL. Whole-study findings and limits: Alopecia in the donors means their immune response may deviate from healthy people's.

This TCR was recovered from a woman aged 40 to 50 with alopecia areata. Some clones in this sample may be carry-over from other donors' samples. The V call is TRBV4-1, the J call TRBJ1-2; D remains ambiguous. Source: whole blood, taken in connection with sensitization to the hapten diphenylcyclopropenone (DPC). The CDR3 DNA reads as TGCGCCAGCAGCCAATCAACGGCCGGTGCTAACTATGGCTACACCTTC. Translation: CASSQSTAGANYGYTF.